The source of this TCR beta chain is a study of cytotoxic CD8 clonotypes in ibrutinib-treated CLL. Study results and limitations: At baseline, clonality was higher than in age-matched healthy donors and correlated with CD8+ counts.

Sequencing used immunoSEQ multiplex PCR; TCRdb keeps in-frame clones, though not all of them. The sample has 150,000 to 200,000 clones; approximately 91% are singletons. The V gene's germline CDR1 is MNHEY and CDR2 SMNVEV (reference sequence). The CDR3 length is 16 residues. With 0 bases clipped from V and 6 bases from J, the junction kept 8 bases outside the gene matches. Comment on this clone: What it binds is unknown.

The chain couples TRBV27 to TRBJ2-7, with TRBD1 matching 10 bases. Here the sequenced sample was PBMCs, taken at disease progression, from a patient treated with ibrutinib. This clonotype originated in a human donor with chronic lymphocytic leukemia. CDR3 loop: CASSLSGQGFSFEQYF. CDR3 DNA sequence: TGTGCCAGCAGTTTATCGGGACAGGGGTTTAGTTTCGAGCAGTACTTC.